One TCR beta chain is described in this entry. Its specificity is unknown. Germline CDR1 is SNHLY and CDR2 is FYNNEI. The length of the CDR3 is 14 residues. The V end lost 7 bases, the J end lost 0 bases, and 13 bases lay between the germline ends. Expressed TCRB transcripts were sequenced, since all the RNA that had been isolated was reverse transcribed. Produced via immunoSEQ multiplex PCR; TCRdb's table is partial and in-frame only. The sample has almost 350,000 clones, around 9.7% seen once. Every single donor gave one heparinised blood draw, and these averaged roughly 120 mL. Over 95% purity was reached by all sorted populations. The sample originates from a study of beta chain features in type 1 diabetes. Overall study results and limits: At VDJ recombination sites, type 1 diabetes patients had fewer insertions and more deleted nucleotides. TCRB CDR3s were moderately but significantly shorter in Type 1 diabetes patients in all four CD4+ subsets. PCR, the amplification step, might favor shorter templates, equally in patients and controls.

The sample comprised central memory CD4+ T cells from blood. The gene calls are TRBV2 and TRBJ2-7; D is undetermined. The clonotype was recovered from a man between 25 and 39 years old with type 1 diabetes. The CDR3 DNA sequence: TGTGCCAGCAAAAGGGCGGTGGACTCCTACGAGCAGTACTTC. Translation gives CASKRAVDSYEQYF.